These 23 T cell receptor beta chains were sequenced from one sample in a study of a mutant IDH1 vaccine in newly diagnosed glioma. Using immunoSEQ multiplex PCR, the repertoire was profiled, and TCRdb retains in-frame clones only, with some absent. Of tens of thousands of clones listed, 80% to 90% are singletons. Stated time point: baseline, week 1 (first vaccination visit). Treatment: pre-vaccination baseline after standard-of-care therapy. This sample comprised PBMCs, obtained from a glioma patient treated with radiotherapy, temozolomide or both. Every receptor here comes from a man aged 30-40 years with glioma.

The rearrangement links TRBV6-5 to TRBJ2-1; D is unclear. CDR1 and CDR2 from the germline V gene are MNHEY and SVGAGI. The ends were cut back, 0 bases at V and 8 bases at J, with 17 bases in the middle. The CDR3 is 16 amino acids. The CDR3 sequence: CASSYSETRGGDEQFF. The CDR3 coding sequence is TGTGCCAGCAGTTACTCGGAGACTCGAGGCGGTGATGAGCAGTTCTTC.

The chain has TRBV6-5 and TRBJ1-2; no clear D. This CDR3 is built from 13 residues. V was clipped by 6 bases and J by 3 bases, with 11 bases between them. From germline, CDR1 is MNHEY and CDR2 SVGAGI. DNA for the CDR3: TGTGCCAGCAGACCGGCAGAGGACTATGGCTACACCTTC. Residues: CASRPAEDYGYTF.

The V and J genes are TRBV5-6 and TRBJ1-2; TRBD1 agrees at 11 bases. This CDR3 has 15 amino acids. From germline, CDR1 is SGHDT and CDR2 YYEEEE. Trimming cost V 4 bases and J 5 bases; bases outside gene matches: 7. CDR3 coding DNA: TGTGCCAGCAGCCCCTGGGACAGGGGGGTATATGGCTACACCTTC. It yields the protein CASSPWDRGVYGYTF.

The J gene is TRBJ2-1, the V gene TRBV29-1, with D tentatively TRBD2 (6 bases). V was cut by 5 bases and J by 5 bases, with 16 bases left in between. This CDR3 region has 14 residues. Germline CDR1 is SQVTM and CDR2 is ANQGSEA. CDR3 in DNA: TGCAGCGTTATTAACCGGGAGTCTCACAATGAGCAGTTCTTC. This sequence encodes CSVINRESHNEQFF.

The V call is TRBV5-4, the J call TRBJ1-2, with D unclear. The CDR3 contains 13 residues. Germline V gene lookup returns CDR1 SGHNT and CDR2 YYREEE (reference sequence). V was pared by 0 bases and J by 10 bases, with 13 bases between. The CDR3 loop is CASSLGAGSSYTF. The CDR3 nucleotides read TGTGCCAGCAGCTTGGGGGCCGGGTCCTCCTACACCTTC. Full variable domain (remainder filled in from reference TRBV5-4 and TRBJ1-2): ETGVTQSPTHLIKTRGQQVTLRCSSQSGHNTVSWYQQALGQGPQFIFQYYREEENGRGNFPPRFSGLQFPNYSSELNVNALELDDSALYLCASSLGAGSSYTFGSGTRLTVV.

The chain carries TRBV14 and TRBJ1-2; D call uncertain. Trimming removed 1 base from V and 8 bases from J, with 14 bases in between. The CDR3 is 14 amino acids. CDR1 SGHDN and CDR2 FVKESK come from the germline V gene. CDR3 sequence (DNA): TGTGCCAGCAGCCAAGCCGTCCGTCTACGAGGCTACACCTTC. Protein sequence: CASSQAVRLRGYTF.

This sequence joins TRBV4-1 and TRBJ2-1; D gene unclear. The V end lost 4 bases, the J end lost 0 bases, and 13 bases lay between the germline ends. The CDR3 is made up of 16 amino acids. The germline V gene has CDR1 MGHRA and CDR2 YSYEKL. The CDR3 sequence: CASSLPGALSYNEQFF. The CDR3 region has the DNA TGCGCCAGCAGCCTGCCTGGAGCCCTCTCCTACAATGAGCAGTTCTTC.

The CDR3 DNA reads as TGTGCCAGCGCGGGACGGAGAGACGGAAACACCATATATTTT. This translates into CASAGRRDGNTIYF. This chain joins TRBV19 and TRBJ1-3; the D gene is possibly TRBD1 (5 bases). Germline V gene sequence: CDR1 LNHDA, CDR2 SQIVND (reference sequence). V was trimmed by 9 bases and J by 4 bases, leaving 16 bases between them. The CDR3 totals 14 residues.

V and J are TRBV19 and TRBJ1-1; D is undetermined. Germline lookup yields CDR1 LNHDA and CDR2 SQIVND (reference sequence). The CDR3 consists of 14 residues. V dropped 1 base and J dropped 0 bases, with 6 bases sitting between them. The CDR3 DNA reads as TGTGCCAGTAGTATAGGGACGGTGAACACTGAAGCTTTCTTT. Translating gives CASSIGTVNTEAFF.

This chain uses TRBV6-5 with TRBJ1-2, with D possibly matching TRBD1 (6 bases). Trimming removed 10 bases at V and 8 bases at J, with 17 bases between. This CDR3 spans 12 amino acids. Germline assignment: CDR1 MNHEY and CDR2 SVGAGI. The CDR3 DNA reads TGTGCCACGAGGCGGGGGGCGCGAGGCTACACCTTC. Protein product: CATRRGARGYTF.

V gene TRBV13 combines with J gene TRBJ2-7; possible D gene TRBD2, 5 bases. V shed 0 bases and J shed 2 bases, with 11 bases lying between them. Germline V gene sequence: CDR1 PRHDT, CDR2 FYEKMQ (reference sequence). The CDR3 runs 15 residues. CDR3 sequence reads: CASSLGPGWTYEQYF. For the CDR3, the DNA is TGTGCCAGCAGCTTAGGTCCGGGGTGGACCTACGAGCAGTACTTC.

V usage is TRBV5-1 and J usage is TRBJ1-4; TRBD1 is a possible D gene (6 bases). This CDR3 spans 15 amino acids. V lost 6 bases and J lost 8, with 20 bases in between. Germline lookup yields CDR1 SGHRS and CDR2 YFSETQ. The CDR3 spells CASTSSGGAGEKLFF. The CDR3 DNA reads as TGCGCCAGCACTTCTTCGGGGGGGGCGGGCGAAAAACTGTTTTTT.

The chain recombines TRBV19 with TRBJ2-2, with D perhaps matching TRBD1 (5 bases). Germline V gene sequence: CDR1 LNHDA, CDR2 SQIVND (reference sequence). V shed 5 bases and J shed 1 base, with 8 bases lying between them. This CDR3 has 14 residues. In DNA, the CDR3 is TGTGCCAGTAGTTGGGGCCTGAACACCGGGGAGCTGTTTTTT. This codes for CASSWGLNTGELFF.

The chain is built from TRBV19 and TRBJ2-7, with 11 bases fitting TRBD1. Germline V gene lookup returns CDR1 LNHDA and CDR2 SQIVND (reference sequence). This CDR3 region has 15 residues. V gave up 3 bases and J gave up 2 bases; unmatched junction bases: 3. The CDR3 here is CASSIQGQGAYEQYF. CDR3 nucleotide sequence: TGTGCCAGTAGTATCCAGGGACAGGGGGCCTACGAGCAGTACTTC.

The chain employs TRBV4-1 and TRBJ2-3; TRBD2 agrees at 8 bases. Trimming took 1 base from V and 5 from J; bases not matched to a gene: 11. This CDR3 has 17 amino acids. Germline V gene data show CDR1 as MGHRA and CDR2 as YSYEKL. The CDR3 is CASSQVGPGGAEDTQYF. In DNA form, the CDR3 reads TGCGCCAGCAGCCAAGTAGGTCCCGGGGGGGCCGAAGATACGCAGTATTTT.

This clone has only one observation. V and J are TRBV2 and TRBJ1-5; weak D call: TRBD1 (5 bases). This CDR3 spans 13 amino acids. From germline, CDR1 is SNHLY and CDR2 FYNNEI. The germline V and J ends were trimmed by 5 bases and 6 bases, with 11 bases remaining between them. CDR3 DNA sequence: TGTGCCAGCAGTACCGGGGGACGTCAGCCCCAGCATTTT. Translated: CASSTGGRQPQHF.

This clone was observed a handful of times. The same CDR3 also results from other DNA sequences found in this sample. The chain carries TRBV29-1 and TRBJ1-4; D unresolved. V lost 4 bases, J lost 8 bases, and 11 bases lay in between. The CDR3 extends over 12 amino acids. Germline lookup yields CDR1 SQVTM and CDR2 ANQGSEA. CDR3 nucleotide sequence: TGCAGCGTTGCCCTGGTGGGAGAAAAACTGTTTTTT. As protein: CSVALVGEKLFF.

The genes are TRBV11-2 and TRBJ2-2, with D perhaps matching TRBD1 (6 bases). The CDR3 spans 13 residues. CDR1 is SGHAT, CDR2 FQNNGV, per germline. Between the trimmed V and J ends, which lost 2 bases and 15 bases, there was a span of 16 bases. The CDR3 protein is CASSLTRDTSVFF. DNA for the CDR3: TGTGCCAGCAGCTTAACCAGGGACACAAGCGTGTTTTTT.

The genes are TRBV27 and TRBJ1-2; 7 bases line up with TRBD1. Germline V gene data show CDR1 as MNHEY and CDR2 as SMNVEV (reference sequence). CDR3 length: 14 amino acids. J was trimmed by 7 bases and V by 3 bases; bases with no gene match: 8. The CDR3 coding sequence is TGTGCCAGCAGTTTGGCCGGGGACAGTGGTGGCTACACCTTC. Its translation: CASSLAGDSGGYTF.

The chain carries TRBV5-5 and TRBJ2-7; TRBD1 matches 7 bases. CDR1 is SGHKS, CDR2 YYEKEE, per germline (reference sequence). Unmatched junction bases numbered 6, after V lost 0 bases and J lost 0 bases. The CDR3 spans 16 residues. In DNA, the CDR3 is TGTGCCAGCAGCTTGGGGGTGGGGACAGCCTCCTACGAGCAGTACTTC. Its translation is CASSLGVGTASYEQYF.

This clone was observed a few times. The V and J genes are TRBV10-1 and TRBJ1-6, with unresolved D. The V and J ends lost 5 bases and 8 bases respectively, with 10 bases between them. The CDR3 covers 13 residues. Looked up from germline, CDR1 is WNHNN and CDR2 is SYGVQD (reference sequence). The CDR3 DNA sequence: TGCGCCAGCAGTCCAAGAGCAGATTCACCCCTCCACTTT. Translation gives CASSPRADSPLHF.

This clone was detected a few times. V is TRBV2 and J is TRBJ1-1; weak D call: TRBD1 (5 bases). From germline, CDR1 is SNHLY and CDR2 FYNNEI. Trimming took off 9 bases at V and 2 bases at J, with 22 bases between the two ends. CDR3 length: 16 residues. The CDR3 spells CASFFDGAERNTEAFF. DNA of the CDR3: TGTGCCAGTTTTTTTGATGGGGCCGAACGAAACACTGAAGCTTTCTTT.

This clone occurred once. The V gene is TRBV29-1, the J gene TRBJ2-4; D ambiguous. CDR1 SQVTM and CDR2 ANQGSEA come from the germline V gene. The CDR3 sequence is 14 residues long. V was clipped by 3 bases and J by 2 bases, with 11 bases between them. The CDR3 reads CSVERPASKNIQYF. The CDR3 coding sequence is TGCAGCGTTGAGAGGCCAGCATCCAAAAACATTCAGTACTTC.